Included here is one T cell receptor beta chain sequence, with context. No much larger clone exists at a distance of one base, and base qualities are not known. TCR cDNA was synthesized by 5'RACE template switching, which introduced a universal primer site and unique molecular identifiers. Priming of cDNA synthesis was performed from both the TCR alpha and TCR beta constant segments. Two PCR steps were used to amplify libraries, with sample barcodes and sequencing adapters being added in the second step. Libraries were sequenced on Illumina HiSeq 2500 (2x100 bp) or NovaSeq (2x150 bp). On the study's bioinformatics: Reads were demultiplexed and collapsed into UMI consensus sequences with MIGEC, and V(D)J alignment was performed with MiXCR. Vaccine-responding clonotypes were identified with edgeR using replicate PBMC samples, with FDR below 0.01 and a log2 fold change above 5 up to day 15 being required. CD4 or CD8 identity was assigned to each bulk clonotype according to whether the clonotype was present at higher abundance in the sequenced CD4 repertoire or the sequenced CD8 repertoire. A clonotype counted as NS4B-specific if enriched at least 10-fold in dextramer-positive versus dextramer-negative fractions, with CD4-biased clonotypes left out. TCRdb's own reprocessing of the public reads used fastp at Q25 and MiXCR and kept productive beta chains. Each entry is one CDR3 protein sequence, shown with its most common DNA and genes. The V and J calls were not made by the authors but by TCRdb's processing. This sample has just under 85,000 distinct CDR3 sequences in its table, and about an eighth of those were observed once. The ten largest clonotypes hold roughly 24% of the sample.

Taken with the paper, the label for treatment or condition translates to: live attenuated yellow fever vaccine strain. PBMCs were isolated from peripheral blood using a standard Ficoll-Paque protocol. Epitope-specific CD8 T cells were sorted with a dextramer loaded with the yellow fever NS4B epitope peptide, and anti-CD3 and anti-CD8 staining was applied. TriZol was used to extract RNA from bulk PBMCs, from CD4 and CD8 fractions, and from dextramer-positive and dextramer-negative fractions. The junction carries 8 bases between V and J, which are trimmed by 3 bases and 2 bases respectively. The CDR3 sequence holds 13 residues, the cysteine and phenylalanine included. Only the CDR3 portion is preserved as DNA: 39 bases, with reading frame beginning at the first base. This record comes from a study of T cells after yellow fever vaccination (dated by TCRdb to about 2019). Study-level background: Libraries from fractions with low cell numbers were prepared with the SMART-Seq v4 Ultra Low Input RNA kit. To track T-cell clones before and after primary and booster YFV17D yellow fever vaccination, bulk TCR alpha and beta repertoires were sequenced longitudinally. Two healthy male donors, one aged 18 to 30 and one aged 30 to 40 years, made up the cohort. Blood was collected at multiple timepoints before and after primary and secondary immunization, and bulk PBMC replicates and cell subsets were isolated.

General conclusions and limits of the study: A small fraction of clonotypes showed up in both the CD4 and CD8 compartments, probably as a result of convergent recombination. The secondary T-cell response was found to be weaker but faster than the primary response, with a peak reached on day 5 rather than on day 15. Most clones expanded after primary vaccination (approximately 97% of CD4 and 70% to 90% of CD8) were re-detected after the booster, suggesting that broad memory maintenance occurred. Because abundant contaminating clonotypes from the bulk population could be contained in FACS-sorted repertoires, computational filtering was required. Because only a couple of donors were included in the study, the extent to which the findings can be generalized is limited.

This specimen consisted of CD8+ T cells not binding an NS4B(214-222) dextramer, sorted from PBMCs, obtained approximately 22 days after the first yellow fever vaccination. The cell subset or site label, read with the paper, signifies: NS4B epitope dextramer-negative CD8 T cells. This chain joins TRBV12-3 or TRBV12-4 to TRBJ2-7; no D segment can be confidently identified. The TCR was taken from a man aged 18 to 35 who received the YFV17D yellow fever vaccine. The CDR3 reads CASSFLGTYEQYF. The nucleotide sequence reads TGTGCCAGCAGTTTTTTGGGAACCTACGAGCAGTACTTC.